Shown below are 7 T cell receptor beta chains from a single sample sequenced in a study of OX40 agonist ivuxolimab in advanced cancers. Some clones are missing from TCRdb's copy, which holds only in-frame ones; the method was immunoSEQ multiplex PCR. In the table there are some 44,000 clones, less than 90% of which are singletons. Here the sequenced sample was CD4+ or CD8+ T cells sorted from blood, taken in a trial of the OX40 agonist ivuxolimab. The receptors were gathered from an adult with an advanced solid tumor such as melanoma, head and neck, liver or kidney cancer.

The rearrangement links TRBV5-1 to TRBJ1-2; TRBD1 agrees at 7 bases. V lost 0 bases to trimming and J lost 3 bases; unmatched junction nucleotides: 5. The CDR3 is made up of 15 amino acids. Germline V gene data show CDR1 as SGHRS and CDR2 as YFSETQ. CDR3 in amino acids: CASSLGAGGDYGYTF. The CDR3 DNA reads as TGCGCCAGCAGCTTGGGAGCAGGGGGTGACTATGGCTACACCTTC.

This chain joins TRBV2 and TRBJ2-2, with D uncertain. CDR1 and CDR2 (germline): SNHLY, FYNNEI. This CDR3 comprises 14 residues. V lost 2 bases, J lost 4 bases, and 8 bases lay in between. CDR3 in amino acids: CASSERMSTGELFF. The CDR3, as DNA: TGTGCCAGCAGTGAACGTATGAGCACCGGGGAGCTGTTTTTT.

About this clone: The junction does not match germline at one end; this may be a read error. The rearrangement uses TRBV7-7 and TRBJ2-7; 8 nucleotides align to TRBD1. The CDR3 is made up of 12 amino acids. CDR1 and CDR2 (germline): SSHAT, FNYEAQ (reference sequence). The CDR3 reads CASSLTGGEQYF. CDR3 bases: TGTGCTAGCAGCTTAACAGGGGGCGAGCAGTACTTC.

In its sample, this clone was seen once. The genes are TRBV4-2 and TRBJ2-5; 8 bases agree with TRBD2. The DNA end favors TRBJ2-7, so the J call may be wrong. CDR1 and CDR2 from the germline V gene are LGHNA and YNFKEQ. The CDR3 has 15 residues. The DNA for the CDR3 is TGTGCCAGCAGCCGGATAAGCGGGAGCTCCTACGAGCAGTACTTC. It yields the protein CASSRISGSSYEQYF.

CDR3 region: CASSLARQAQETQYF. CDR3 nucleotides: TGTGCCAGCAGCTTAGCGAGACAGGCCCAAGAGACCCAGTACTTC. The chain has TRBV7-2 and TRBJ2-5, with D tentatively TRBD1 (6 bases). The germline V gene encodes CDR1 SGHTA and CDR2 FQGNSA. The CDR3 has 15 residues. V lost 0 bases and J 1 base, leaving 9 bases between the germline ends.

This chain links TRBV7-6 with TRBJ1-4; D is ambiguous. Germline CDR1 is SGHVS and CDR2 is FNYEAQ. V lost 5 bases, J lost 2 bases, and 9 bases lay in between. The CDR3 sequence is 14 residues long. The CDR3 protein is CASSPQSTNEKLFF. In DNA, the CDR3 is TGTGCCAGCAGCCCCCAGTCGACTAATGAAAAACTGTTTTTT.

The V call is TRBV6-1, the J call TRBJ2-7; no clear D gene. This CDR3 spans 13 amino acids. V was cut by 2 bases and J by 4 bases, with 9 bases left in between. CDR1 is MNHNS and CDR2 is SASEGT in the germline V gene. CDR3 protein: CASSEHADYEQYF. The CDR3 DNA reads as TGTGCCAGCAGTGAACATGCGGATTACGAGCAGTACTTC.